The 18 T cell receptor beta chains listed next were all sequenced from one sample in a study of T cells after yellow fever vaccination. TCRdb reprocessed the 5' RACE reads via MiXCR and lists one record per CDR3 protein. The table has under 300,000 distinct CDR3 sequences, 6% to 8% seen once. The input for sequencing was CD4+ T cells sorted from PBMCs, taken on the day of the yellow fever booster vaccination. These receptors came from a man aged 30 to 45 who received the YFV17D yellow fever vaccine.

V is TRBV29-1 and J is TRBJ1-1; TRBD1 aligns across 7 bases. The CDR3 covers 12 residues. Germline CDR1 reads SQVTM; CDR2 reads ANQGSEA. V lost 5 bases, J lost 6 bases, and 6 bases stayed unmatched. DNA of the CDR3: TGCAGCGTTTCGGGAACAGGGGCTGAAGCTTTCTTT. Translated: CSVSGTGAEAFF.

The J gene is TRBJ1-2, the V gene TRBV7-2, with TRBD1 matching 9 bases. Trimming took 5 bases from V and 5 from J; bases not matched to a gene: 6. Germline CDR1 and CDR2: SGHTA and FQGNSA. The CDR3 extends over 14 amino acids. The CDR3 DNA reads TGTGCCAGCAGCCCGGACAGGGGCTCATATGGCTACACCTTC. It specifies CASSPDRGSYGYTF. Full variable domain (rest looked up from reference TRBV7-2 and TRBJ1-2): GAGVSQSPSNKVTEKGKDVELRCDPISGHTALYWYRQSLGQGLEFLIYFQGNSAPDKSGLPSDRFSAERTGGSVSTLTIQRTQQEDSAVYLCASSPDRGSYGYTFGSGTRLTVV.

This clonotype appeared many times. The rearrangement joins TRBV24-1 to TRBJ2-1, with D possibly TRBD2 on 6 matching bases. The V gene's germline CDR1 is KGHDR and CDR2 SFDVKD. Trimming took off 6 bases at V and 7 bases at J, with 12 bases between the two ends. The CDR3 sequence is 13 residues long. As DNA, the CDR3 is TGTGCCACCAGTACGGGAGCGGGTAATGAGCAGTTCTTC. Translated, it gives CATSTGAGNEQFF.

This clonotype has a count of ten or more. The chain couples TRBV3-1 to TRBJ2-2; TRBD1 aligns across 9 bases. Germline CDR1 is LGHDT and CDR2 is YNNKEL (reference sequence). There are 15 residues in the CDR3. The junction had 3 bases not matched to a gene; V was cut back by 6 bases and J by 1 base. The CDR3 nucleotides are TGTGCCAGCAGGGGGACAGGGAGGAACACCGGGGAGCTGTTTTTT. The encoded protein is CASRGTGRNTGELFF.

This CDR3 reads CASKDLRNEQFF. CDR3 nucleotide sequence: TGTGCCAGCAAGGACCTCCGCAATGAGCAGTTCTTC. The rearrangement uses TRBV6-1 and TRBJ2-1; D gene uncertain. Trimming removed 7 bases at V and 6 bases at J, with 10 bases between. Germline V gene sequence: CDR1 MNHNS, CDR2 SASEGT. The CDR3 is made up of 12 amino acids.

This clonotype occurred many times. The gene calls are TRBV9 and TRBJ2-4; tentative D call: TRBD2 (6 bases). Germline V gene sequence: CDR1 SGDLS, CDR2 YYNGEE. V was pared by 1 base and J by 7 bases, with 24 bases between. This CDR3 region has 18 residues. CDR3 sequence reads: CASSVMAGRGTEVNIQYF. The CDR3 DNA is TGTGCCAGCAGCGTAATGGCCGGCCGGGGGACCGAGGTGAACATTCAGTACTTC.

This clonotype was detected ten times or more. The chain's CDR3 is CASSATYREGETQYF. The CDR3 DNA reads as TGCGCCAGCAGCGCAACCTACCGTGAGGGAGAGACCCAGTACTTC. The rearrangement joins TRBV5-1 to TRBJ2-5, with D possibly being TRBD2 (5 bases). The CDR3 has 15 residues. Germline V gene data show CDR1 as SGHRS and CDR2 as YFSETQ. The ends were cut back, 4 bases at V and 4 bases at J, with 17 bases in the middle. The variable domain in full, with the rest retrieved from reference TRBV5-1 and TRBJ2-5, is KAGVTQTPRYLIKTRGQQVTLSCSPISGHRSVSWYQQTPGQGLQFLFEYFSETQRNKGNFPGRFSGRQFSNSRSEMNVSTLELGDSALYLCASSATYREGETQYFGPGTRLLVL.

In its sample, this clonotype was seen many times. This chain links TRBV10-2 with TRBJ2-4; D call uncertain. Germline V gene data show CDR1 as WSHSY and CDR2 as SAAADI. There are 13 residues in the CDR3. Trimming stripped 6 bases from V and 0 bases from J, with 6 bases between. The CDR3 DNA sequence: TGCGCCAGCAGCCGAGGAGCCAAAAACATTCAGTACTTC. Protein: CASSRGAKNIQYF.

This clonotype showed up many times. The chain couples TRBV20-1 to TRBJ2-5; TRBD2 agrees at 8 bases. This CDR3 is 15 amino acids long. Per the germline V gene, CDR1 is DFQATT and CDR2 is SNEGSKA (reference sequence). V was clipped by 6 bases and J by 2 bases; unmatched bases: 11. The CDR3 region is CSATGTRRLQETQYF. Here the CDR3 DNA reads TGCAGTGCGACCGGGACTAGACGTTTACAAGAGACCCAGTACTTC.

This clonotype appeared a few times. The chain joins TRBV19 to TRBJ2-3, with D possibly matching TRBD2 (5 bases). The germline V gene encodes CDR1 LNHDA and CDR2 SQIVND (reference sequence). The V end lost 8 bases, the J end lost 1 base, and 10 bases lay between the germline ends. The CDR3 is 13 residues long. In DNA, the CDR3 is TGTGCCAGTCAATTGCGGGGCACAGATACGCAGTATTTT. Translated, it gives CASQLRGTDTQYF.

This clonotype has only a few counts. The genes are TRBV4-3 and TRBJ2-3; TRBD2 matches 10 bases. CDR1 is LGHNA, CDR2 YSLEER, per germline. CDR3 length: 16 amino acids. V was pared by 1 base and J by 7 bases, with 8 bases of the junction left unmatched. Here the CDR3 reads CASSQATSGMEYTQYF. The CDR3 DNA reads as TGCGCCAGCAGCCAAGCTACTAGCGGGATGGAGTATACGCAGTATTTT.

This clonotype showed up many times. The DNA of the CDR3 is TGCGCCAGCAGCCCGGGACAGGTAAAGGAGACCCAGTACTTC. Its protein product is CASSPGQVKETQYF. The J gene is TRBJ2-5, the V gene TRBV5-1; 8 bases are a match to TRBD1. Germline V lookup: CDR1 SGHRS, CDR2 YFSETQ. This CDR3 comprises 14 residues. V lost 4 bases, J lost 5 bases, and 7 bases stayed unmatched.

In its sample, this clonotype was seen a few times. J is TRBJ2-1 and V is TRBV5-1; TRBD2 matches 10 bases. There are 17 residues in the CDR3. Germline V gives CDR1 SGHRS, CDR2 YFSETQ. V was pared by 6 bases and J by 6 bases, with 15 bases of the junction left unmatched. The CDR3 nucleotides read TGCGCCAGCACCCCCCCAGGGCTAGCGGGAGTGGGCAATGAGCAGTTCTTC. This encodes CASTPPGLAGVGNEQFF.

This clonotype has a count of ten or more. This chain uses TRBV6-5 with TRBJ2-3, with 7 bases identical to TRBD2. V lost 5 bases, J lost 4 bases, and 12 bases stayed unmatched. This CDR3 has 16 residues. Germline V gene lookup returns CDR1 MNHEY and CDR2 SVGAGI. CDR3 in amino acids: CASSPGPGGGPDTQYF. The CDR3 nucleotides are TGTGCCAGCAGTCCGGGCCCGGGAGGCGGCCCAGATACGCAGTATTTT.

V is TRBV7-9 and J is TRBJ2-7, with a possible D match to TRBD2 (6 bases). CDR3 length equals 16 residues. Germline lookup yields CDR1 SEHNR and CDR2 FQNEAQ (reference sequence). The germline V and J ends were trimmed by 4 bases and 2 bases, with 18 bases remaining between them. The chain's CDR3 is CASSSLSGVLAYEQYF. DNA of the CDR3: TGTGCCAGCAGCTCCCTTTCGGGGGTGCTGGCCTACGAGCAGTACTTC. The complete variable domain, with remaining parts taken from reference TRBV7-9 and TRBJ2-7, reads DTGVSQNPRHKITKRGQNVTFRCDPISEHNRLYWYRQTLGQGPEFLTYFQNEAQLEKSRLLSDRFSAERPKGSFSTLEIQRTEQGDSAMYLCASSSLSGVLAYEQYFGPGTRLTVT.

This clonotype showed up just a few times. CDR3 nucleotides: TGTGCCAGCAGCAAGAGCGGAAGCACAGATACGCAGTATTTT. Its protein product is CASSKSGSTDTQYF. The V and J genes are TRBV4-2 and TRBJ2-3; D is possibly TRBD2 (5 bases). From germline, CDR1 is LGHNA and CDR2 YNFKEQ. The CDR3 runs 14 residues. V shed 5 bases and J shed 0 bases, with 9 bases lying between them.

This clonotype was observed at least ten times. The CDR3 here is CASSQVLAREQFF. In DNA form, the CDR3 reads TGTGCCAGCAGTCAAGTACTAGCAAGGGAGCAGTTCTTC. The chain couples TRBV6-1 to TRBJ2-1; TRBD2 might be the D (6 bases). The CDR3 totals 13 residues. CDR1 MNHNS and CDR2 SASEGT come from the germline V gene. Deletions cut 5 bases from V and 10 bases from J, with 15 bases between.

This clonotype has a handful of counts. V gene TRBV7-2 combines with J gene TRBJ1-5, with 8 bases lining up with TRBD1. Germline CDR1 is SGHTA and CDR2 is FQGNSA. Unmatched junction bases numbered 8, after V lost 1 base and J lost 6 bases. The CDR3 extends over 16 amino acids. CDR3 protein: CASSLVGAGGLQPQHF. CDR3 DNA sequence: TGTGCCAGCAGCTTAGTTGGGGCAGGGGGCCTTCAGCCCCAGCATTTT.